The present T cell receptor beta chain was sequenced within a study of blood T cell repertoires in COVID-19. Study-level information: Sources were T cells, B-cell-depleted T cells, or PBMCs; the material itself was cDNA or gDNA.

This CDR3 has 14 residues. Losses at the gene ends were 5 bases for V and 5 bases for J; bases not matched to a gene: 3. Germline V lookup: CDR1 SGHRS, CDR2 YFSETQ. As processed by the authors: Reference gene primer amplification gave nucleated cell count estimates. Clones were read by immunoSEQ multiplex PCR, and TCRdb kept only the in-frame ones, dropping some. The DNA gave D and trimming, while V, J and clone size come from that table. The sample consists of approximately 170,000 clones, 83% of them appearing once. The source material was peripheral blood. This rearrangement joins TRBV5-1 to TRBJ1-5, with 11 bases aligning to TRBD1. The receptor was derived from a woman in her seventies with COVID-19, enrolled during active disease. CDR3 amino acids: CASSPDRGHQPQHF. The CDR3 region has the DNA TGCGCCAGCAGTCCGGACAGGGGGCATCAGCCCCAGCATTTT.